The rows below give T cell receptor beta chains drawn from one sample of a study of cytomegalovirus exposure and HLA in healthy donors. The protocol was immunoSEQ multiplex PCR, while the TCRdb copy is restricted to in-frame clones and leaves out a portion. The sample contains some 130,000 clones, nearly 80% of which appear only once. Input material: PBMCs. These receptors originate from a man aged 25-45 years in good health and CMV-seronegative. CDR3s leave out the opening cysteine and the closing phenylalanine or tryptophan.

j_call v_call cdr3_aa
TRBJ2-1 TRBV19 ASSTDSYNEQF
TRBJ2-5 TRBV7-9 ASSPDPRVVETQY
TRBJ2-6 TRBV6-1 ASSAGYSSGANVLT
TRBJ1-5 TRBV27 ASSLTGQHQPQH
TRBJ1-1 TRBV19 ASSIGPGNTEAF
TRBJ2-6 TRBV10-3 AISEGGSGANVLT
TRBJ2-1 TRBV10-1 ASSESVAGKEQF
TRBJ1-1 TRBV6-1 ASSLQGPNTEAF
TRBJ2-2 TRBV18 ASSPTMTSGARTGELF
TRBJ2-3 TRBV5-8 ASSLPRAADTQY
TRBJ2-7 TRBV7-2 ASSLISGSSYEQY
TRBJ2-2 TRBV5-6 ASSLERLAGGGGGELF
TRBJ2-2 TRBV5-1 ASSMGQGVAGELF
TRBJ2-7 TRBV7-9 ANLTPAGQGNEQY
TRBJ2-2 TRBV5-1 ASSPGQGFGELF
TRBJ1-1 TRBV30 AWSVARQAF
TRBJ1-1 TRBV19 ASSIRREEAF
TRBJ1-5 TRBV10-1 ASSESGNQPQH
TRBJ1-5 TRBV19 ASSPIGQGNQPQH
TRBJ2-2 TRBV2 ASSRQGSGTGELF
TRBJ2-5 TRBV15 ATSRGRGQETQY
TRBJ1-1 TRBV7-8 ASSTRRGGTEAF
TRBJ2-5 TRBV27 ASSSHLVTSGSSETQY
TRBJ1-5 TRBV30 AWSLGVQPQH
TRBJ2-1 TRBV29-1 SAAPASGPDNEQF
TRBJ1-2 TRBV28 AYSREGYGYT
TRBJ1-2 TRBV6-1 ASSFGQNYGYT
TRBJ1-4 TRBV28 ASSFPSAGNEKLF
TRBJ2-7 TRBV18 ASSLGARGLDEQY
TRBJ1-1 TRBV7-2 ASSRQGTMNTEAF
TRBJ2-5 TRBV5-1 ASFIQGGQETQY
TRBJ2-1 TRBV5-1 ASSWTSAYNEQF
TRBJ1-3 TRBV5-1 ASSTGTAGNTIY
TRBJ1-1 TRBV19 ASSASQGAAEAF
TRBJ2-7 TRBV6-1 ASRRQGADGEQY
TRBJ1-2 TRBV6-5 ASTPQGTLDGYT
TRBJ2-1 TRBV9 ASSVAGRFYNEQF
TRBJ1-2 TRBV10-1 ASSHRRGHGYT
TRBJ2-1 TRBV6-5 ASSTRDRAYNEQF
TRBJ2-2 TRBV2 ASSEDRTGELF
TRBJ2-7 TRBV19 ASRDRLTYEQY
TRBJ2-2 TRBV30 AWSVLQSNTGELF
TRBJ2-2 TRBV7-2 ASSFPGNAGELF
TRBJ1-2 TRBV28 ASNLQAANYGYT
TRBJ1-1 TRBV29-1 SAQRQGGTEAF
TRBJ2-7 TRBV6-6 ASSRTDRAGEQY
TRBJ2-2 TRBV5-4 ASSLATFSTGELF
TRBJ2-2 TRBV28 ASRSTGGGGELF
TRBJ1-2 TRBV7-2 ASSLFPGPNYGYT
TRBJ2-3 TRBV6-4 ASSDGSGLGKDTQY
TRBJ2-5 TRBV9 ASSSGLFGETQY
TRBJ2-7 TRBV28 ASSLRAGGEQY
TRBJ2-1 TRBV20-1 STWSRYEQF
TRBJ1-3 TRBV21-1 ISVRSSGNTIY